This T cell receptor (beta chain) was profiled in a study of response to subunit inactivated influenza vaccine (dated by TCRdb to the late 2010s). With regard to the full study: Deep quantitative T cell receptor repertoire profiling was used in the study to track responses to a trivalent subunit inactivated influenza vaccine.

Library preparation employed RT-PCR. Sequenced on an Illumina HiSeq 2500. TCRdb passed the public sequencing reads through fastp at Q25 and MiXCR, retaining productive beta sequences. Every entry covers one CDR3 protein and lists the most common genes and DNA from its rows. The sample table holds 450,000 to 700,000 distinct CDR3 sequences, of which around 15% were seen once. Of the sample, over 8.5% is held by the ten largest clones. Including the terminal cysteine and phenylalanine, the CDR3 comprises 15 residues. Only the CDR3 region is kept as DNA, spanning 45 bases read in frame from base 1. Trimming costs V 0 bases and J 6 bases, and their ends lie 15 bases apart. Looking up the germline V gene yields CDR1 MNHNS and CDR2 SASEGT. Study-wide findings and limitations: The authors suggested that each seasonal influenza vaccination may recruit only a limited number of new T cells.

As to this clonotype: This receptor's antigen is unknown. No base-level quality is on record; no much larger clone is a single base apart.

The rearrangement combines TRBV6-1 with TRBJ2-7; the D gene is perhaps TRBD2, on 5 matching bases. The receptor was derived from a man in his fifties who received an inactivated influenza vaccine. Donor details come from another sample of the same person, matched by shared clones. The sequencing here drew on PBMCs from blood, taken roughly 13 days after vaccination. The CDR3 region has the sequence CASSEAHPGFGEQYF. DNA sequence: TGTGCCAGCAGTGAAGCGCATCCGGGATTTGGCGAGCAGTACTTC.